The 2 T cell receptor beta chains below all came from one sample that was sequenced in a study of cytomegalovirus exposure and HLA in healthy donors. Use of 60 Vbeta and 13 Jbeta primers characterized the PCR. Sequencing was performed with immunoSEQ multiplex PCR; in TCRdb, only in-frame clones are kept and a portion is missing. Among 70,000 to 95,000 clones listed, roughly four fifths were seen once. Material for sequencing was PBMCs. These receptors were taken from a woman aged 18-35 years in good health and CMV-seropositive.

The chain joins TRBV6-1 to TRBJ2-3; TRBD2 matches at 7 bases. CDR3 length: 13 amino acids. Germline CDR1 reads MNHNS; CDR2 reads SASEGT. With V trimmed by 6 bases and J by 3 bases, 3 bases remained unmatched. The CDR3 is CASSAGVTDTQYF. CDR3 sequence (DNA): TGTGCCAGCAGCGCGGGGGTAACAGATACGCAGTATTTT.

This chain uses TRBV25-1 with TRBJ2-7; 13 nucleotides line up with TRBD2. Trimming removed 4 bases from V and 6 bases from J; junction bases left unmatched: 3. Germline lookup yields CDR1 MGHDK and CDR2 SYGVNS. This CDR3 region has 14 residues. The CDR3 bases are TGTGCCAGCAGTGGACTAGCGGGGGGCCGCGAGCAGTACTTC. Translated: CASSGLAGGREQYF.